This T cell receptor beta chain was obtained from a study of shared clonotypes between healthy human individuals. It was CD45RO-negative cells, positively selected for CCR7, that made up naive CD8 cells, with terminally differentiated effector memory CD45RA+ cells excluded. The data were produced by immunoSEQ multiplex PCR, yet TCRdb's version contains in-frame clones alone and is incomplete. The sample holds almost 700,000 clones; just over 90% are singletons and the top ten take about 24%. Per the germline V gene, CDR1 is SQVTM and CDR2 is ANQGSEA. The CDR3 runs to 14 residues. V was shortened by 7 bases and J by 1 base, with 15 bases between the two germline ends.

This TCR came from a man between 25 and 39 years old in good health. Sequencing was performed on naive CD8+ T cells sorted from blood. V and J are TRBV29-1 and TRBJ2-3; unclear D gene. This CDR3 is CSAYLVDGTDTQYF. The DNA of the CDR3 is TGCAGCGCGTATTTGGTGGACGGCACAGATACGCAGTATTTT.